This passage covers 23 T cell receptor beta chains from one sample sequenced in a study of OX40 agonist ivuxolimab in advanced cancers. Only in-frame clones appear in the TCRdb table, and some are missing; sequencing was by immunoSEQ multiplex PCR. The sample consists of around 94,000 clones, around 85% of them appearing once. The starting material was CD4+ or CD8+ T cells sorted from blood, obtained in a trial of the OX40 agonist ivuxolimab. All receptors derive from an adult with an advanced solid tumor such as melanoma, head and neck, liver or kidney cancer.

The CDR3 here is CASSQFGGRAGINSGANVLTF. In nucleotides, the CDR3 is TGCGCCAGCAGCCAATTTGGCGGGAGGGCCGGGATAAACAGTGGGGCCAACGTCCTGACTTTC. V is TRBV4-1 and J is TRBJ2-6, with TRBD2 matching over 9 bases. J lost 3 bases, V lost 2 bases, and 17 bases had no gene match. Germline assignment: CDR1 MGHRA and CDR2 YSYEKL. The CDR3 covers 21 residues.

The count of this clone is one. This rearrangement joins TRBV9 to TRBJ2-7, with 10 bases that match TRBD2. Germline assignment: CDR1 SGDLS and CDR2 YYNGEE. The CDR3 loop spans 14 amino acids. The J segment lost 5 bases and the V segment lost 4 bases, leaving 6 bases of the junction unmatched. The CDR3: CASSNTSGINEQYF. The DNA of the CDR3 is TGTGCCAGCAGCAACACTAGCGGGATTAACGAGCAGTACTTC. Filled out from reference TRBV9 and TRBJ2-7, the complete variable domain reads DSGVTQTPKHLITATGQRVTLRCSPRSGDLSVYWYQQSLDQGLQFLIQYYNGEERAKGNILERFSAQQFPDLHSELNLSSLELGDSALYFCASSNTSGINEQYFGPGTRLTVT.

The rearrangement joins TRBV27 to TRBJ2-1; 9 nucleotides agree with TRBD1. V lost 8 bases and J lost 6; bases outside the gene matches: 11. CDR3 length equals 15 residues. Germline V gives CDR1 MNHEY, CDR2 SMNVEV (reference sequence). The CDR3 nucleotides are TGTGCCAGCCTACCCTCCGGGACAGGGCTCAATGAGCAGTTCTTC. Its protein is CASLPSGTGLNEQFF.

V is TRBV5-1 and J is TRBJ1-1; D gene ambiguous. The V gene's germline CDR1 is SGHRS and CDR2 YFSETQ. The CDR3 loop spans 16 amino acids. Trimming took 5 bases from V and 0 from J, leaving 17 bases between them. The CDR3 sequence is CASSRAQEAMNTEAFF. CDR3 DNA sequence: TGCGCCAGCAGTCGGGCGCAGGAGGCCATGAACACTGAAGCTTTCTTT.

This chain uses TRBV11-2 with TRBJ2-1; D may be TRBD1 (5 bases). Deletions cut 1 base from V and 0 bases from J, with 16 bases between. This CDR3 is 18 amino acids long. CDR1 SGHAT and CDR2 FQNNGV come from the germline V gene. For the CDR3, the DNA is TGTGCCAGCAGCTTAGTCAGGATGACAGCAAGCTCCTACAATGAGCAGTTCTTC. It translates to CASSLVRMTASSYNEQFF.

The CDR3 DNA sequence: TGTGCCAGCAGAAAGATAGCGGGCCTGAGCTCCTACAATGAGCAGTTCTTC. Translating gives CASRKIAGLSSYNEQFF. The chain is built from TRBV28 and TRBJ2-1; 7 bases line up with TRBD2. Losses at the gene ends were 6 bases for V and 0 bases for J; bases not matched to a gene: 11. CDR1 is MDHEN and CDR2 is SYDVKM in the germline V gene. The CDR3 runs to 17 residues.

The chain employs TRBV29-1 and TRBJ2-1; the match to TRBD2 covers 8 bases. Germline CDR1 reads SQVTM; CDR2 reads ANQGSEA. The CDR3 runs 14 residues. The junction had 10 bases not matched to a gene; V was cut back by 5 bases and J by 7 bases. CDR3 amino acids: CSVIPAGVANEQFF. The CDR3 DNA reads TGCAGCGTTATACCAGCGGGAGTTGCGAATGAGCAGTTCTTC.

The J gene is TRBJ2-3, the V gene TRBV11-2; no reliable D call. Trimming removed 6 bases at V and 6 bases at J, with 7 bases between. The CDR3 is made up of 11 amino acids. Germline loops: CDR1 SGHAT, CDR2 FQNNGV. CDR3 bases: TGTGCCAGCAGGCTTACGGATACGCAGTATTTT. It yields the protein CASRLTDTQYF.

The V gene is TRBV6-6, the J gene TRBJ2-7; D remains ambiguous. Germline loops: CDR1 MNHNY, CDR2 SVGAGI (reference sequence). V was trimmed by 1 base and J by 1 base, leaving 8 bases between them. This CDR3 has 14 amino acids. The CDR3 is CASSYFSESYEQYF. The DNA for the CDR3 is TGTGCCAGCAGTTACTTTTCGGAGTCCTACGAGCAGTACTTC.

The rearrangement links TRBV19 to TRBJ2-5; D possibly corresponds to TRBD2 (5 bases). Germline values: CDR1 LNHDA, CDR2 SQIVND (reference sequence). The CDR3 contains 16 residues. Trimming shortened V by 10 bases and J by 9 bases, and 30 bases separated the two germline ends. CDR3 bases: TGTGCCACCCTCAACGGGAAGAAGAACCCAGCTTGGGCCCAGTACTTC. The encoded protein is CATLNGKKNPAWAQYF. The full variable domain, completed using reference TRBV19 and TRBJ2-5, is DGGITQSPKYLFRKEGQNVTLSCEQNLNHDAMYWYRQDPGQGLRLIYYSQIVNDFQKGDIAEGYSVSREKKESFPLTVTSAQKNPTAFYLCATLNGKKNPAWAQYFGPGTRLLVL.

This clone has just a few counts. The chain is built from TRBV6-4 and TRBJ2-1; D is unclear. V lost 0 bases and J 4 bases, leaving 4 bases between the germline ends. This CDR3 is built from 13 residues. Germline V gene lookup returns CDR1 MRHNA and CDR2 SNTAGT. As DNA, the CDR3 is TGTGCCAGCAGTGACTCTGAATACAATGAGCAGTTCTTC. Translated, it gives CASSDSEYNEQFF.

The CDR3 nucleotides read TGTGCCAGCGGCGGTGGAAATGAAAAACTGTTTTTT. It translates to CASGGGNEKLFF. J is TRBJ1-4 and V is TRBV6-6; D not certain. Germline V gives CDR1 MNHNY, CDR2 SVGAGI (reference sequence). V shed 8 bases and J shed 5 bases, with 9 bases lying between them. This CDR3 comprises 12 residues.

CDR3 coding DNA: TGTGCCAGCAGCTTAGGGTCAGGGGGCGGAGAGACCCAGTACTTC. Its protein is CASSLGSGGGETQYF. This chain uses TRBV7-3 with TRBJ2-5, with TRBD1 matching 8 bases. The CDR3 has 15 residues. Germline V gene lookup returns CDR1 SGHTA and CDR2 FQGTGA. V was clipped by 2 bases and J by 4 bases; unmatched bases: 6.

The chain recombines TRBV7-8 with TRBJ2-5, with 8 bases fitting TRBD1. In germline, CDR1 is SGHVS, CDR2 FQNEAQ. Trimming at V came to 4 bases and at J to 4 bases, leaving 11 bases not matched to a gene. There are 16 residues in the CDR3. As DNA, the CDR3 is TGTGCCAGCAGCTGGTTATCTACAGGGGGAAGAGAGACCCAGTACTTC. This translates into CASSWLSTGGRETQYF.

The chain recombines TRBV21-1 with TRBJ2-7; TRBD1, the table's D call, was not compared with the DNA. TRBV21-1 is a recognized pseudogene. The CDR3 is 13 residues long. The CDR3 is CASSSRGAYEQYF. Here the CDR3 DNA reads TGTGCCAGCAGCTCCAGGGGGGCCTACGAGCAGTACTTC.

This rearrangement joins TRBV7-2 to TRBJ2-1, with 8 bases that match TRBD2. The J segment lost 2 bases and the V segment lost 3 bases, leaving 3 bases of the junction unmatched. Germline CDR1 is SGHTA and CDR2 is FQGNSA. This CDR3 spans 15 amino acids. The CDR3 protein is CASSLSAGAYNEQFF. The DNA for the CDR3 is TGTGCCAGCAGCTTGTCAGCGGGAGCCTACAATGAGCAGTTCTTC.

The table lists this clone with a few counts. The chain is built from TRBV7-2 and TRBJ2-3; D may match TRBD1 or TRBD2 (5 bases each). Deletions cut 6 bases from V and 4 bases from J, with 14 bases between. The CDR3 runs 14 residues. Per the germline V gene, CDR1 is SGHTA and CDR2 is FQGNSA. The CDR3 nucleotides are TGTGCCAGCAGTCCGGGACCAACCCCAGATACGCAGTATTTT. Protein product: CASSPGPTPDTQYF.

This clone was seen at least ten times. The genes are TRBV30 and TRBJ1-2; D ambiguous. V was shortened by 0 bases and J by 14 bases, with 13 bases between the two germline ends. Looked up from germline, CDR1 is GTSNPN and CDR2 is SVGIG (reference sequence). The CDR3 runs 11 residues. The CDR3 spells CAWSVGGGGTF. For the CDR3, the DNA is TGTGCCTGGAGTGTAGGCGGCGGTGGGACCTTC.

This chain joins TRBV5-6 and TRBJ2-7; 8 bases line up with TRBD1. CDR1 and CDR2 from the germline V gene are SGHDT and YYEEEE. The CDR3 runs to 15 residues. Trimming cost V 3 bases and J 2 bases; bases outside gene matches: 7. The CDR3 coding sequence is TGTGCCAGCAGCTGGAGGACAGGGAATCCCTACGAGCAGTACTTC. Its translation is CASSWRTGNPYEQYF.

The chain is built from TRBV27 and TRBJ2-3, with 10 bases fitting TRBD1. Germline CDR1 MNHEY, CDR2 SMNVEV (reference sequence). V gave up 7 bases and J gave up 6 bases; unmatched junction bases: 7. This CDR3 region has 14 residues. Here the CDR3 reads CASNRQGAPDTQYF. Written as DNA, the CDR3 is TGTGCCAGCAACCGACAGGGGGCACCCGATACGCAGTATTTT.

Turning to this clone: The junction departs from germline at one end; a sequencing error may be responsible. The chain combines TRBV7-3 with TRBJ2-7; 7 bases fit TRBD2. Germline V CDR1 and CDR2: SGHTA, FQGTGA. This CDR3 contains 17 residues. The CDR3 region is CASSLTGRPSGTYEQYF. CDR3 sequence (DNA): TGTGCCAGCAGTTTAACCGGGCGGCCTAGCGGCACCTACGAGCAGTACTTC.

V and J are TRBV27 and TRBJ1-5; TRBD1 agrees at 10 bases. V was pared by 0 bases and J by 7 bases, with 3 bases of the junction left unmatched. The V gene's germline CDR1 is MNHEY and CDR2 SMNVEV (reference sequence). The CDR3 sequence is 15 residues long. The CDR3 DNA follows: TGTGCCAGCAGTTTATCGAGGGACAGGGGACAGCCCCAGCATTTT. Translating gives CASSLSRDRGQPQHF.

J is TRBJ1-2 and V is TRBV4-2, with D perhaps matching TRBD1 (6 bases). The germline gives CDR1 LGHNA, CDR2 YNFKEQ. The CDR3 spans 16 residues. The V and J ends lost 1 base and 2 bases respectively, with 14 bases between them. The CDR3 DNA reads as TGTGCCAGCAGCCAAGGGAGGGAGACAGGAAACTATGGCTACACCTTC. This gives the protein CASSQGRETGNYGYTF.